A single sample is the source of the 17 T cell receptor beta chains below, sequenced in a study of blood T cell repertoires in COVID-19. Repertoires were generated with immunoSEQ multiplex PCR, while TCRdb's copy carries only in-frame clones and drops some. Counted here are 100,000 or so clones, about 80% occurring once; the ten biggest clones make up around 19%. The source material was peripheral blood. The receptors stem from a human donor in a cohort sampled during active COVID-19.

DNA for the CDR3: TGTGCCAGCAGCCCAGGGCCGACCCCCTCCTACGAGCAGTACTTC. Its translation is CASSPGPTPSYEQYF. The chain is built from TRBV5-4 and TRBJ2-7; TRBD1 might be the D (5 bases). CDR3 length equals 15 residues. Germline V CDR1 and CDR2: SGHNT, YYREEE (reference sequence). V lost 4 bases and J lost 0, with 14 bases in between.

V and J are TRBV10-2 and TRBJ2-7; no definite D call. In germline, CDR1 is WSHSY, CDR2 SAAADI. There are 13 residues in the CDR3. Trimming removed 4 bases from V and 2 bases from J, with 9 bases in between. CDR3 sequence: CASSVYRTYEQYF. The CDR3 nucleotides read TGCGCCAGCAGTGTTTACAGAACCTACGAGCAGTACTTC.

V and J are TRBV19 and TRBJ1-2, with 11 bases that match TRBD1. The trim removed 7 bases at V and 4 bases at J, leaving 5 bases unmatched. The CDR3 length is 14 residues. CDR1 and CDR2 (germline): LNHDA, SQIVND (reference sequence). The CDR3 nucleotides are TGTGCCAGTACCTCGGACAGGGGGCTCTATGGCTACACCTTC. This codes for CASTSDRGLYGYTF.

V gene TRBV4-1 combines with J gene TRBJ2-1; 14 bases match TRBD2. CDR1 and CDR2 (germline): MGHRA, YSYEKL. There are 17 residues in the CDR3. The junction had 5 bases not matched to a gene; V was cut back by 0 bases and J by 7 bases. DNA of the CDR3: TGCGCCAGCAGCCAAGACGTGGGGACTAGCGGGAGAAATGAGCAGTTCTTC. The encoded protein is CASSQDVGTSGRNEQFF.

The chain joins TRBV28 to TRBJ2-7; no clear D. Per germline, CDR1 MDHEN and CDR2 SYDVKM. The CDR3 contains 14 residues. V was clipped by 8 bases and J by 0 bases, with 14 bases between them. CDR3 DNA: TGTGCCAGCGGATCGACGAGGAGCTCCTACGAGCAGTACTTC. This translates into CASGSTRSSYEQYF.

This rearrangement joins TRBV10-1 to TRBJ2-7; D might be TRBD1 (6 bases). The germline gives CDR1 WNHNN, CDR2 SYGVQD (reference sequence). The CDR3 runs to 15 residues. V lost 5 bases and J 0 bases, leaving 14 bases between the germline ends. CDR3 sequence (DNA): TGCGCCAGCAGTTCGACAGGCGAGAGCTCCTACGAGCAGTACTTC. This gives the protein CASSSTGESSYEQYF.

The chain is built from TRBV5-1 and TRBJ2-5; TRBD2 matches at 9 bases. The DNA end is more similar to TRBJ2-7, so the J call may be wrong. From germline, CDR1 is SGHRS and CDR2 YFSETQ. This CDR3 has 15 amino acids. The CDR3 here is CASSLQAGGHDEQYF. CDR3 nucleotide sequence: TGCGCCAGCAGCTTGCAGGCGGGAGGGCACGACGAGCAGTACTTC.

The rearrangement uses TRBV3-1 (or the pseudogene TRBV3-2) and TRBJ2-5; 7 bases are shared with TRBD2. V shed 6 bases, J shed 4 bases, and the junction held 17 bases outside the gene matches. From germline, CDR1 is LGHDT and CDR2 YNNKEL (reference sequence). The CDR3 runs to 17 residues. This CDR3 reads CASRPFRGREGGETQYF. CDR3 DNA: TGTGCCAGCAGACCATTTCGAGGGAGGGAGGGTGGAGAGACCCAGTACTTC.

The rearrangement uses TRBV29-1 and TRBJ2-7; the match to TRBD1 covers 12 bases. CDR1 SQVTM and CDR2 ANQGSEA come from the germline V gene. This CDR3 contains 15 residues. J gave up 2 bases and V 4 bases, and 6 bases lay outside the gene matches. CDR3 sequence reads: CSVAGQGASAYEQYF. The CDR3 DNA follows: TGCAGCGTTGCGGGACAGGGGGCGTCAGCCTACGAGCAGTACTTC.

J is TRBJ2-1 and V is TRBV6-6; no firm D call. V shed 6 bases and J shed 5 bases, with 11 bases lying between them. The germline V gene has CDR1 MNHNY and CDR2 SVGAGI (reference sequence). CDR3 length equals 13 residues. The CDR3 DNA reads TGTGCCAGCAGCCTTAGACTTGACAATGAGCAGTTCTTC. Its translation: CASSLRLDNEQFF.

V is TRBV5-1 and J is TRBJ1-6, with D possibly being TRBD1 (5 bases). The CDR3 extends over 14 amino acids. Trimming took off 0 bases at V and 7 bases at J, with 8 bases between the two ends. CDR1 and CDR2 from the germline V gene are SGHRS and YFSETQ. The CDR3 sequence: CASSLEQANSPLHF. CDR3 bases: TGCGCCAGCAGCTTGGAACAGGCCAATTCACCCCTCCACTTT.

V and J are TRBV7-9 and TRBJ2-1, with 7 bases matching TRBD1. This CDR3 spans 13 amino acids. The germline V gene encodes CDR1 SEHNR and CDR2 FQNEAQ (reference sequence). V lost 5 bases to trimming and J lost 5 bases; unmatched junction nucleotides: 3. CDR3 loop: CASSRDSDNEQFF. In nucleotides, the CDR3 is TGTGCCAGCAGCCGGGACAGCGACAATGAGCAGTTCTTC.

This chain joins TRBV14 and TRBJ2-6, with D unresolved. This CDR3 spans 15 amino acids. Trimming cost V 2 bases and J 1 base, with 6 bases left between them. The germline CDR1 and CDR2 sequences are SGHDN and FVKESK. In DNA, the CDR3 is TGTGCCAGCAGCCAAACCAGATCTGGGGCCAACGTCCTGACTTTC. It is translated as CASSQTRSGANVLTF.

CDR3 residues: CASSDMSGRGTGELFF. The CDR3 bases are TGCGCCAGCAGTGATATGAGCGGGAGAGGCACCGGGGAGCTGTTTTTT. The rearrangement uses TRBV10-2 and TRBJ2-2, with 8 bases identical to TRBD2. The germline CDR1 and CDR2 sequences are WSHSY and SAAADI. The CDR3 has 16 amino acids. V lost 3 bases to trimming and J lost 4 bases; unmatched junction nucleotides: 7.

The gene calls are TRBV5-1 and TRBJ2-2; 7 bases align to TRBD2. J lost 4 bases, V lost 3 bases, and 9 bases had no gene match. CDR1 and CDR2 (germline): SGHRS, YFSETQ. The CDR3 runs 16 residues. CDR3 nucleotide sequence: TGCGCCAGCAGCTGGCGAGCTAGCGGTGGCACCGGGGAGCTGTTTTTT. Its translation: CASSWRASGGTGELFF.

This clone was detected a few times. This sequence joins TRBV19 and TRBJ1-6; no definite D call. CDR3 length: 13 residues. The V end was cut by 6 bases, the J end by 5 bases, with 8 bases between. CDR1 LNHDA and CDR2 SQIVND come from the germline V gene (reference sequence). Here the CDR3 DNA reads TGTGCCAGTAGGCGCCTACATAATTCACCCCTCCACTTT. Its translation: CASRRLHNSPLHF. The full variable domain, rest sourced from reference TRBV19 and TRBJ1-6, is DGGITQSPKYLFRKEGQNVTLSCEQNLNHDAMYWYRQDPGQGLRLIYYSQIVNDFQKGDIAEGYSVSREKKESFPLTVTSAQKNPTAFYLCASRRLHNSPLHFGNGTRLTVT.

The chain joins TRBV3-1 (or the pseudogene TRBV3-2) to TRBJ2-3; a possible D gene is TRBD1 (5 bases). The V end lost 4 bases, the J end lost 1 base, and 15 bases lay between the germline ends. CDR1 and CDR2 from the germline V gene are LGHDT and YNNKEL (reference sequence). This CDR3 is 16 amino acids long. The chain's CDR3 is CASSLLDQGGTDTQYF. CDR3 in DNA: TGTGCCAGCAGCCTGCTGGATCAAGGGGGCACAGATACGCAGTATTTT.